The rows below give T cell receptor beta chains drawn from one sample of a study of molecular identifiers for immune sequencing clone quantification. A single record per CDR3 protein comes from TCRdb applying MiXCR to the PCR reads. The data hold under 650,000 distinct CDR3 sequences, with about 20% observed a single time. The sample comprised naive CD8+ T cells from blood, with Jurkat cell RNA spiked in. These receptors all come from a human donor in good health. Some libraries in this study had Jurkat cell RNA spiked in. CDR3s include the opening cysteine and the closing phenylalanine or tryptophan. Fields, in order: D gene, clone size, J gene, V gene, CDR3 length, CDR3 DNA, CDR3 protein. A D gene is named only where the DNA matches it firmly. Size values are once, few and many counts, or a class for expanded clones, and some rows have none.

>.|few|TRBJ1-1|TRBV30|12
TGTGCCTGGAGTGAAAAGAACACTGAAGCTTTCTTT
CAWSEKNTEAFF
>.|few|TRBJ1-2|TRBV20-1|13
TGCAGTGCTTCGGACGGTTTTGGCTATGGCTACACCTTC
CSASDGFGYGYTF
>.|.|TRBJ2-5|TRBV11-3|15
TGTGCCAGCAGCTCTGCCCGGGACAACCAAGAGACCCAGTACTTC
CASSSARDNQETQYF
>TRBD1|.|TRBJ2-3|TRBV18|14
TGTGCCAGCTCACCGGACAGGGCGGAGTATACGCAGTATTTT
CASSPDRAEYTQYF
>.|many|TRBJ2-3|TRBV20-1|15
TGCAGTGCGCCGCGGACTAAGATTAGCACAGATACGCAGTATTTT
CSAPRTKISTDTQYF
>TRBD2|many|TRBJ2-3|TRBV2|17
TGTGCCAGCAGTGTGAGCGGGAGGGCCCAATTGTCAGATACGCAGTATTTT
CASSVSGRAQLSDTQYF
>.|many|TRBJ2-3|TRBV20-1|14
TGCAGTGCTAGTGGCAGGCCAATTGGAGATACGCAGTATTTT
CSASGRPIGDTQYF
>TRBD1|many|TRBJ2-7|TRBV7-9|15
TGTGCCAGCAGCTTAGCCGGGACAGCGAACTACGAGCAGTACTTC
CASSLAGTANYEQYF
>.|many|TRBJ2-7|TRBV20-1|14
TGCAGTGCTAGAGGGAGGGTTAGCTCCTACGAGCAGTACTTC
CSARGRVSSYEQYF
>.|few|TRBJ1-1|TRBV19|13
TGTGCCAGTAGTATAGGATCGGGGACTGAAGCTTTCTTT
CASSIGSGTEAFF
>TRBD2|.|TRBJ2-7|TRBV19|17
TGTGCCAGTAGTAAGGGTACCCGGGGACTAGCGGCCTACGAGCAGTACTTC
CASSKGTRGLAAYEQYF
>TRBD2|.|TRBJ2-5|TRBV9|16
TGTGCCAGCAGCGTAGCGAGCGGGAGGAACCAAGAGACCCAGTACTTC
CASSVASGRNQETQYF
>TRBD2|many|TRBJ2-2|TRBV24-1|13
TGTGCCACGAGCGGGGCTGGGGCCGGGGAGCTGTTTTTT
CATSGAGAGELFF
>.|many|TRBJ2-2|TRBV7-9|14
TGTGCCAGCAGCGATGGGACTGTAATCGGGGAGCTGTTTTTT
CASSDGTVIGELFF
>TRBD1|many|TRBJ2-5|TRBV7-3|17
TGTGCCAGCAGCTTATTGGTTCGGGACAGGGACGTGGAGACCCAGTACTTC
CASSLLVRDRDVETQYF
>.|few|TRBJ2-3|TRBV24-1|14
TGTGCCACCAGTGATCTCCTCCCCCCAGATACGCAGTATTTT
CATSDLLPPDTQYF
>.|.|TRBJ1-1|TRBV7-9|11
TGTGCCAGCACCTTGGGGGAGTTGGCTTTCTTT
CASTLGELAFF